Below are 27 T cell receptor beta chains sequenced from a single sample in a study of OX40 agonist ivuxolimab in advanced cancers. Assay: immunoSEQ multiplex PCR; the TCRdb copy retains only in-frame clones and omits some. The table has around 40,000 clones, around 87% seen once. Sequencing used CD4+ or CD8+ T cells sorted from blood, obtained in a trial of the OX40 agonist ivuxolimab. All receptors come from an adult with an advanced solid tumor such as melanoma, head and neck, liver or kidney cancer.

The chain links TRBV2 to TRBJ2-7, with TRBD1 identical over 12 bases. Germline trimming cut 9 bases from V and 12 bases from J; bases unmatched to any gene: 12. The CDR3 length is 13 residues. CDR1 is SNHLY, CDR2 FYNNEI, per germline. CDR3 coding DNA: TGTGCCAGATCGACTTCCGGGACAGGGGGCCTGTACTTC. Protein product: CARSTSGTGGLYF.

CDR3 DNA: TGTGCCAGCAGCCAAAGACAGATAGCCCACGAGCAGTACTTC. This codes for CASSQRQIAHEQYF. V is TRBV11-1 and J is TRBJ2-7; D perhaps matches TRBD1 (5 bases). Germline CDR1 and CDR2: SGHAT and FQDESV (reference sequence). The CDR3 is 14 residues long. Deletions cut 5 bases from V and 5 bases from J, with 16 bases between.

The rearrangement uses TRBV27 and TRBJ1-1, with TRBD1 identical over 9 bases. Germline V gene lookup returns CDR1 MNHEY and CDR2 SMNVEV (reference sequence). J lost 0 bases, V lost 10 bases, and 3 bases had no gene match. There are 13 residues in the CDR3. The CDR3 protein is CATGTGMNTEAFF. CDR3 sequence (DNA): TGTGCCACCGGGACAGGGATGAACACTGAAGCTTTCTTT.

This chain links TRBV5-1 with TRBJ1-2, with D hard to call. This CDR3 is 13 amino acids long. With 5 bases removed from V and 4 bases from J, the gap between germline ends came to 12 bases. Germline lookup yields CDR1 SGHRS and CDR2 YFSETQ. DNA for the CDR3: TGCGCCAGCAGTTTTTCAAGCCCCTATGGCTACACCTTC. Protein product: CASSFSSPYGYTF.

The chain joins TRBV5-1 to TRBJ1-4; weak D call: TRBD1 (6 bases). Trimming pared 1 base from V and 7 bases from J, leaving 11 bases between. The germline V gene has CDR1 SGHRS and CDR2 YFSETQ. The CDR3 contains 14 residues. The CDR3 DNA reads as TGCGCCAGCAGCTTGAGGCCAGGGGTTGAAAAACTGTTTTTT. This codes for CASSLRPGVEKLFF. Using reference TRBV5-1 and TRBJ1-4 for the parts outside the CDR3, the full variable domain is KAGVTQTPRYLIKTRGQQVTLSCSPISGHRSVSWYQQTPGQGLQFLFEYFSETQRNKGNFPGRFSGRQFSNSRSEMNVSTLELGDSALYLCASSLRPGVEKLFFGSGTQLSVL.

The rearrangement links TRBV20-1 to TRBJ1-2, with D hard to call. This CDR3 spans 11 amino acids. Trimming removed 3 bases at V and 4 bases at J, with 6 bases between. Germline assignment: CDR1 DFQATT and CDR2 SNEGSKA (reference sequence). This chain's CDR3 is CSARVFYGYTF. The CDR3 DNA is TGCAGTGCTAGGGTCTTCTATGGCTACACCTTC.

The rearrangement links TRBV14 to TRBJ1-2, with D perhaps matching TRBD1 (6 bases). The germline V gene encodes CDR1 SGHDN and CDR2 FVKESK. The CDR3 has 17 amino acids. V was trimmed by 4 bases and J by 2 bases, leaving 20 bases between them. CDR3 loop: CASSPRFGGGPNYGYTF. The CDR3 coding sequence is TGTGCCAGCAGCCCTAGGTTCGGGGGGGGCCCGAACTATGGCTACACCTTC.

The chain joins TRBV10-3 to TRBJ1-2, with D maybe TRBD1 (5 bases). The CDR3 spans 13 residues. The germline CDR1 and CDR2 sequences are ENHRY and SYGVKD. The ends were cut back, 3 bases at V and 7 bases at J, with 12 bases in the middle. CDR3 coding DNA: TGTGCCATCAGTGATTGGCAGGGTCGTGGCTACACCTTC. This codes for CAISDWQGRGYTF.

The chain links TRBV19 to TRBJ1-5, with D possibly TRBD1 on 6 matching bases. The germline CDR1 and CDR2 sequences are LNHDA and SQIVND (reference sequence). The CDR3 has 13 residues. Trimming removed 7 bases from V and 3 bases from J, with 10 bases in between. Here the CDR3 reads CASTRTDNQPQHF. CDR3 in DNA: TGTGCCAGTACCCGGACAGACAATCAGCCCCAGCATTTT.

The rearrangement links TRBV11-2 to TRBJ1-2, with 10 bases identical to TRBD1. V was clipped by 0 bases and J by 3 bases; unmatched bases: 1. The germline CDR1 and CDR2 sequences are SGHAT and FQNNGV. This CDR3 spans 15 amino acids. CDR3 sequence reads: CASSLETGGYYGYTF. The DNA of the CDR3 is TGTGCCAGCAGCTTAGAGACAGGGGGCTACTATGGCTACACCTTC.

The genes are TRBV11-2 and TRBJ1-5; the D is unclear. Germline assignment: CDR1 SGHAT and CDR2 FQNNGV. The CDR3 consists of 12 residues. V dropped 1 base and J dropped 4 bases, with 2 bases sitting between them. CDR3 DNA: TGTGCCAGCAGCTTAGGTAATCAGCCCCAGCATTTT. Translation gives CASSLGNQPQHF.

The rearrangement links TRBV6-6 to TRBJ2-1, with unresolved D. Trimming took 6 bases from V and 0 from J, leaving 6 bases between them. The CDR3 spans 13 residues. Germline V gene data show CDR1 as MNHNY and CDR2 as SVGAGI (reference sequence). The CDR3 coding sequence is TGTGCCAGCAGCCGTAGCTCCTACAATGAGCAGTTCTTC. It is translated as CASSRSSYNEQFF.

V gene TRBV20-1 combines with J gene TRBJ1-4; D perhaps matches TRBD1 (5 bases). The CDR3 is 10 residues long. Germline lookup yields CDR1 DFQATT and CDR2 SNEGSKA (reference sequence). Trimming removed 6 bases from V and 13 bases from J, with 12 bases in between. The CDR3: CSAASGPLFF. The CDR3 DNA reads TGCAGTGCCGCCTCGGGACCACTGTTTTTT.

As for this clone: A read error may account for a junction end that differs from germline. This sequence joins TRBV6-5 and TRBJ2-7, with unresolved D. The CDR3 loop spans 11 amino acids. Germline V CDR1 and CDR2: MNHEY, SVGAGI. The DNA for the CDR3 is TGTGCCAGCAGGACCTCCCACGAGCAGTACTTC. It codes for CASRTSHEQYF.

The V gene is TRBV19, the J gene TRBJ2-7; D is possibly TRBD2 (6 bases). Germline loops: CDR1 LNHDA, CDR2 SQIVND (reference sequence). V dropped 7 bases and J dropped 3 bases, with 16 bases sitting between them. The length of the CDR3 is 14 residues. CDR3 loop: CASTPGVGNYEQYF. The DNA for the CDR3 is TGTGCCAGTACCCCGGGGGTGGGGAACTACGAGCAGTACTTC.

The rearrangement links TRBV19 to TRBJ2-7, with D unclear. CDR1 is LNHDA and CDR2 is SQIVND in the germline V gene (reference sequence). Between the trimmed V and J ends, which lost 3 bases and 1 base, there was a span of 7 bases. This CDR3 contains 13 residues. The CDR3 DNA follows: TGTGCCAGTAGTATTGGTAGGTCCTACGAGCAGTACTTC. It is translated as CASSIGRSYEQYF.

The chain recombines TRBV7-8 with TRBJ2-4, with 7 bases that match TRBD1. The ends lost 5 bases at V and 8 bases at J; junction bases unmatched: 12. This CDR3 spans 15 amino acids. CDR1 is SGHVS, CDR2 FQNEAQ, per germline. CDR3: CASSTRQGESDIQYF. CDR3 nucleotide sequence: TGTGCCAGCAGCACACGACAGGGAGAGTCGGACATTCAGTACTTC. The whole variable domain, filled in from reference TRBV7-8 and TRBJ2-4, reads GAGVSQSPRYKVAKRGQDVALRCDPISGHVSLFWYQQALGQGPEFLTYFQNEAQLDKSGLPSDRFFAERPEGSVSTLKIQRTQQEDSAVYLCASSTRQGESDIQYFGAGTRLSVL.

This chain uses TRBV30 with TRBJ2-7; D unresolved. This CDR3 has 14 amino acids. V was cut by 2 bases and J by 2 bases, with 13 bases left in between. Germline values: CDR1 GTSNPN, CDR2 SVGIG (reference sequence). Here the CDR3 DNA reads TGTGCCTGGAGTATAACTCCTGGCCCCTACGAGCAGTACTTC. Residues: CAWSITPGPYEQYF.

The chain employs TRBV5-4 and TRBJ2-2, with 12 nucleotides matching TRBD2. Germline assignment: CDR1 SGHNT and CDR2 YYREEE (reference sequence). Losses at the gene ends were 4 bases for V and 3 bases for J; bases not matched to a gene: 10. The CDR3 totals 18 residues. The CDR3 nucleotides read TGTGCCAGCAGCCCGGGACTAGCGGGCGGTCGGCACACCGGGGAGCTGTTTTTT. As protein: CASSPGLAGGRHTGELFF. Supplemented by reference TRBV5-4 and TRBJ2-2, the full variable domain reads ETGVTQSPTHLIKTRGQQVTLRCSSQSGHNTVSWYQQALGQGPQFIFQYYREEENGRGNFPPRFSGLQFPNYSSELNVNALELDDSALYLCASSPGLAGGRHTGELFFGEGSRLTVL.

This chain connects TRBV7-2 to TRBJ2-2; D not certain. The germline gives CDR1 SGHTA, CDR2 FQGNSA. The CDR3 has 15 amino acids. V lost 5 bases and J 4 bases, leaving 14 bases between the germline ends. Here the CDR3 reads CASSPYGLLTGELFF. The CDR3 DNA reads as TGTGCCAGCAGCCCCTACGGGCTACTCACCGGGGAGCTGTTTTTT.

In its sample, this clone was seen once. The chain employs TRBV7-2 and TRBJ2-3, with TRBD2 matching over 10 bases. V trimming: 5 bases; J trimming: 9 bases; junction bases outside the gene matches: 11. Germline CDR1 SGHTA, CDR2 FQGNSA. The CDR3 runs 15 residues. The CDR3 nucleotides read TGTGCCAGCAGCATCGGGACTAGCGAACCCACGACGCAGTATTTT. Amino acids: CASSIGTSEPTTQYF.

CDR3: CASSVSYTGELFF. The CDR3 nucleotides are TGTGCCAGCAGTGTATCGTACACCGGGGAGCTGTTTTTT. The genes are TRBV6-5 and TRBJ2-2; D is ambiguous. V dropped 5 bases and J dropped 3 bases, with 7 bases sitting between them. The CDR3 is 13 residues long. Germline V lookup: CDR1 MNHEY, CDR2 SVGAGI.

This rearrangement joins TRBV18 to TRBJ2-2, with unresolved D. The CDR3 has 14 amino acids. Germline V gives CDR1 KGHSH, CDR2 LQKENI. With 1 base removed from V and 6 bases from J, the gap between germline ends came to 9 bases. CDR3 amino acids: CASSPRDPAGELFF. As DNA, the CDR3 is TGTGCCAGCTCACCACGGGATCCGGCCGGGGAGCTGTTTTTT.

This clone was seen just once. The V gene is TRBV4-2, the J gene TRBJ2-7, with 10 nucleotides matching TRBD1. V lost 4 bases and J lost 6; bases outside the gene matches: 9. The CDR3 extends over 15 amino acids. Germline-derived CDR1 and CDR2 are LGHNA and YNFKEQ. The CDR3 nucleotides are TGTGCCAGCAGCCTCGGGACAGGGGCTTTCGGCGAGCAGTACTTC. Its protein product is CASSLGTGAFGEQYF.

The chain couples TRBV28 to TRBJ1-2; 11 bases fit TRBD1. The CDR3 has 15 residues. V dropped 9 bases and J dropped 5; count of bases not matched to a gene: 11. Germline values: CDR1 MDHEN, CDR2 SYDVKM. CDR3 protein: CASHGTGGFPYGYTF. DNA for the CDR3: TGTGCCAGTCACGGGACAGGGGGTTTCCCGTATGGCTACACCTTC.

This chain links TRBV20-1 with TRBJ1-6; no reliable D call. Trimming removed 4 bases at V and 7 bases at J, with 2 bases between. CDR3 length: 10 residues. From germline, CDR1 is DFQATT and CDR2 SNEGSKA (reference sequence). CDR3 sequence: CSAKNSPLHF. CDR3 sequence (DNA): TGCAGTGCTAAGAATTCACCCCTCCACTTT.

The chain joins TRBV28 to TRBJ1-4; TRBD1 is a possible D gene (6 bases). The ends were cut back, 3 bases at V and 10 bases at J, with 15 bases in the middle. The CDR3 loop spans 14 amino acids. CDR1 MDHEN and CDR2 SYDVKM come from the germline V gene. The DNA of the CDR3 is TGTGCCAGCAGTTTCTCTGGGGGCTCAGGAAAACTGTTTTTT. Amino acid sequence: CASSFSGGSGKLFF.